This entry describes one T cell receptor (beta chain). The antigen is undetermined. With UMI labels, 5' RACE was used to prepare the TRB cDNA libraries. TCRdb reprocessed the 5' RACE reads and reports one entry per CDR3 protein, with no DNA. The sample spans tens of thousands of distinct CDR3 sequences; the ten largest clones claim approximately 0.74%. The sorter processed each CD8+ T cell subset in triplicate at some 300,000 cells apiece. The authors gated naive CD8+ T cells as CD45RO-CCR7+CD27+CD95-. This specimen comes from a study of CXCR3-negative and CXCR3-positive naive CD8 T cells. Germline values: CDR1 LGHNA, CDR2 YNFKEQ. This CDR3 has 14 residues. General observations from the study: For CXCR3-positive naive cells, TRB CDR3s were more hydrophobic than those of CXCR3-negative naive cells. Memory CD8+ cells showed much lower diversity, while both naive subsets were comparably high.

The chain couples TRBV4-2 to TRBJ1-1. The origin of this receptor is a human donor in good health. Some clones in this sample may be carry-over from other donors' samples. Sequences were obtained from naive CXCR3+ CD8+ T cells from blood. This sample's subset: CD45RO-CCR7+CD27+CD95- naive CD8+ T cells expressing CXCR3 (TNR3+). The chain's CDR3 is CASSQDWENTEAFF.